The rows below give T cell receptor beta chains drawn from one sample of a study of read filtering for tumor transcriptome and immune sequencing. A single record per CDR3 protein comes from TCRdb applying MiXCR to the reads. Among 93,000 or so distinct CDR3 sequences listed, under 25% were seen once. The sequenced sample was a population of CD138-negative cells sorted from bone marrow. All receptors come from a donor aged 40 or older with multiple myeloma. Both conserved end residues are part of each CDR3. D genes are given only for firm matches. Size is omitted from some rows. Given values are once, few, many or a class for expanded clones.

v_call	j_call	clone_size	d_call	cdr3_nt	cdr3_aa
TRBV5-4	TRBJ2-1	.	TRBD2	TGTGCCAGCAGGACCCTAGCGGGGGGGCCGGGGAATGAGCAGTTCTTC	CASRTLAGGPGNEQFF
TRBV20-1	TRBJ1-1	many	.	TGCAGTGCTCTACGGAACTTGAACACTGAAGCTTTCTTT	CSALRNLNTEAFF
TRBV11-2	TRBJ2-2	.	.	TGTGCCAGCAGCTTCACTAGCTCGTGGACCGGGGAGCTGTTTTTT	CASSFTSSWTGELFF
TRBV20-1	TRBJ2-2	many	.	TGCAGTGCTGTAACCCCCGGGACGCTCACCGGGGAGCTGTTTTTT	CSAVTPGTLTGELFF
TRBV3-1	TRBJ2-5	few	.	TGTGCCAGCAGCTTCCTAGGGCCCCAAGAGACCCAGTACTTC	CASSFLGPQETQYF
TRBV5-1	TRBJ2-1	few	.	TGCGCCAGCAGCCCGAGAGGGGCAGGGGTCTACAATGAGCAGTTCTTC	CASSPRGAGVYNEQFF
TRBV29-1	TRBJ2-2	many	.	TGCAGCGTTGCAGTTGCCGGGGAGCTGTTTTTT	CSVAVAGELFF
TRBV5-4	TRBJ2-1	many	.	TGTGCCAGCAGCCCTCCGGGAGCGGTGACCTACAATGAGCAGTTCTTC	CASSPPGAVTYNEQFF
TRBV28	TRBJ1-4	.	.	TGTGCCAGCTCGAGGGGCGCGAATGAAAAACTGTTTTTT	CASSRGANEKLFF
TRBV29-1	TRBJ2-3	many	TRBD2	TGCAGCGTAAAACTAGCGTTCACAGATACGCAGTATTTT	CSVKLAFTDTQYF
TRBV5-4	TRBJ1-5	many	TRBD1	TGTGCCAGCAGCTCAGGGGGCGCGTATCAGCCCCAGCATTTT	CASSSGGAYQPQHF
TRBV28	TRBJ2-1	many	TRBD1	TGTGCCAGCAGTTCATGGACAGGGTTGAATGAGCAGTTCTTC	CASSSWTGLNEQFF
TRBV12-3/TRBV12-4	TRBJ1-1	many	.	TGTGCCAGCAGTCCGCCTCGGGGGTCCGCTGAAGCTTTCTTT	CASSPPRGSAEAFF
TRBV7-9	TRBJ2-2	many	.	TGTGCCAGCAGCCCTAACGGATACTACACCGGGGAGCTGTTTTTT	CASSPNGYYTGELFF
TRBV7-9	TRBJ2-6	.	.	TGTGCCGAAACAGGGAGCTCTTGGGCCAACGTCCTGACTTTC	CAETGSSWANVLTF